Sequencing of this T cell receptor (beta chain) was carried out in a study of early T cells in non-severe SARS-CoV-2 infection. Overall study context: Investigators sequenced bulk RNA drawn from unsorted whole blood, and chains remained unpaired.

Attachment of unique molecular identifiers to individual cDNA molecules was performed. TCRdb independently ran MiXCR on the 5' RACE reads; one entry per CDR3 protein. The sample contains 50,000 to 60,000 distinct CDR3 sequences, roughly 9.6% of which appear only once. Study observations and caveats: Anti-spike CD8 responses were favored in VDJdb matching, and private and CD4 specificities were missed.

V shed 3 bases and J shed 3 bases, with 8 bases lying between them. CDR3 size: 13 residues. Per germline, CDR1 SGHDN and CDR2 FVKESK. Of note for this clonotype: Its target is unknown.

The chain carries TRBV14 and TRBJ1-1, with D perhaps matching TRBD1 (5 bases). This clonotype was obtained from an adult who was a healthcare worker with PCR-confirmed SARS-CoV-2 infection or an uninfected control (not recorded which). Sequenced input: whole blood. CDR3 nucleotide sequence: TGTGCCAGCAGCCACCAGGGAGACACTGAAGCTTTCTTT. As protein: CASSHQGDTEAFF.